Shown below are 11 T cell receptor beta chains from a single sample sequenced in a study of blood T cell repertoires in COVID-19. Some clones are missing from TCRdb's copy, which holds only in-frame ones; the method was immunoSEQ multiplex PCR. The sample has 250,000 to 300,000 clones; 85% to 90% are singletons. Sequenced sample: peripheral blood. These receptors all stem from a woman in her twenties or thirties with COVID-19, enrolled during active disease.

V and J are TRBV12-3 or TRBV12-4 and TRBJ1-2; a possible D gene is TRBD1 (6 bases). This CDR3 contains 13 residues. Trimming stripped 3 bases from V and 5 bases from J, with 10 bases between. This chain's CDR3 is CASSFSGQYGYTF. The CDR3 DNA is TGTGCCAGCAGTTTCTCTGGACAGTATGGCTACACCTTC.

V is TRBV23-1 and J is TRBJ2-7; maybe TRBD1 (6 bases). TRBV23-1 is treated as an ORF (open reading frame) with a function not yet certain. Deletions cut 4 bases from V and 3 bases from J, with 19 bases between. The CDR3 sequence is 16 residues long. The CDR3 DNA reads TGCGCCAGCAGTCCCCGACAGGAATCATCGAGCTACGAGCAGTACTTC. Protein product: CASSPRQESSSYEQYF.

V usage is TRBV6-5 and J usage is TRBJ1-5; D ambiguous. The CDR3 totals 15 residues. The germline V and J ends were trimmed by 8 bases and 4 bases, with 18 bases remaining between them. The germline V gene has CDR1 MNHEY and CDR2 SVGAGI. The CDR3 region is CASQSGLSANQPQHF. In DNA form, the CDR3 reads TGTGCCAGCCAGAGCGGGCTCAGCGCTAATCAGCCCCAGCATTTT.

DNA of the CDR3: TGTGCCAGCAGTCACTCCCGGGGATGGCCTAGCACAGATACGCAGTATTTT. Residues: CASSHSRGWPSTDTQYF. This chain connects TRBV2 to TRBJ2-3; a weak D match, TRBD2 (5 bases). CDR1 is SNHLY and CDR2 is FYNNEI in the germline V gene. This CDR3 is 17 amino acids long. Between the trimmed V and J ends, which lost 5 bases and 0 bases, there was a span of 18 bases.

V and J are TRBV6-2 or TRBV6-3 and TRBJ1-1; 7 positions agree with TRBD1. Losses at the gene ends were 2 bases for V and 4 bases for J; bases not matched to a gene: 16. Per germline, CDR1 MNHEY and CDR2 SVGEGT. CDR3 length: 18 residues. CDR3 protein: CASSYSKQPNRGSTEAFF. CDR3 coding DNA: TGTGCCAGCAGTTACAGTAAACAGCCTAACAGGGGTTCCACTGAAGCTTTCTTT.

The chain joins TRBV5-1 to TRBJ2-5; perhaps TRBD1 as D (5 bases). Germline-derived CDR1 and CDR2 are SGHRS and YFSETQ. The CDR3 consists of 14 residues. V lost 4 bases and J 7 bases, leaving 17 bases between the germline ends. CDR3 residues: CASSPDTGSWTQYF. The CDR3 coding sequence is TGCGCCAGCAGCCCGGACACAGGCTCGTGGACCCAGTACTTC.

This rearrangement joins TRBV24-1 to TRBJ1-6; D is uncertain. This CDR3 has 13 amino acids. Trimming took 5 bases from V and 5 from J, leaving 6 bases between them. The germline V gene encodes CDR1 KGHDR and CDR2 SFDVKD. The chain's CDR3 is CATSAVNNSPLHF. CDR3 in DNA: TGTGCCACCAGTGCAGTCAATAATTCACCCCTCCACTTT.

This sequence joins TRBV2 and TRBJ2-7; D is unresolved. Germline lookup yields CDR1 SNHLY and CDR2 FYNNEI. CDR3 length: 12 residues. V was trimmed by 8 bases and J by 3 bases, leaving 11 bases between them. The CDR3 DNA follows: TGTGCCAGCGATGGCACCGACTACGAGCAGTACTTC. Translated, it gives CASDGTDYEQYF.

CDR3 protein: CASQAGGRRDEQFF. As DNA, the CDR3 is TGTGCCAGCCAAGCGGGGGGGCGTAGGGATGAGCAGTTCTTC. The rearrangement uses TRBV27 and TRBJ2-1, with 10 nucleotides matching TRBD2. J was trimmed by 8 bases and V by 8 bases; bases with no gene match: 9. The CDR3 spans 14 residues. Germline V gene data show CDR1 as MNHEY and CDR2 as SMNVEV (reference sequence).

The V call is TRBV5-4, the J call TRBJ1-6; 8 bases align to TRBD1. J was trimmed by 8 bases and V by 0 bases; bases with no gene match: 10. CDR1 is SGHNT and CDR2 is YYREEE in the germline V gene (reference sequence). This CDR3 is 17 amino acids long. For the CDR3, the DNA is TGTGCCAGCAGCTTGGGCCCCGCACAGGGGGTCGATTCACCCCTCCACTTT. Translating gives CASSLGPAQGVDSPLHF. The variable domain in full, completed from reference TRBV5-4 and TRBJ1-6, reads ETGVTQSPTHLIKTRGQQVTLRCSSQSGHNTVSWYQQALGQGPQFIFQYYREEENGRGNFPPRFSGLQFPNYSSELNVNALELDDSALYLCASSLGPAQGVDSPLHFGNGTRLTVT.

The rearrangement joins TRBV5-1 to TRBJ2-2; the match to TRBD1 covers 9 bases. The CDR3 loop spans 16 amino acids. CDR1 is SGHRS and CDR2 is YFSETQ in the germline V gene. V gave up 4 bases and J gave up 0 bases; unmatched junction bases: 4. CDR3 loop: CASSIRDRANTGELFF. For the CDR3, the DNA is TGCGCCAGCAGCATCCGGGACAGGGCGAACACCGGGGAGCTGTTTTTT.